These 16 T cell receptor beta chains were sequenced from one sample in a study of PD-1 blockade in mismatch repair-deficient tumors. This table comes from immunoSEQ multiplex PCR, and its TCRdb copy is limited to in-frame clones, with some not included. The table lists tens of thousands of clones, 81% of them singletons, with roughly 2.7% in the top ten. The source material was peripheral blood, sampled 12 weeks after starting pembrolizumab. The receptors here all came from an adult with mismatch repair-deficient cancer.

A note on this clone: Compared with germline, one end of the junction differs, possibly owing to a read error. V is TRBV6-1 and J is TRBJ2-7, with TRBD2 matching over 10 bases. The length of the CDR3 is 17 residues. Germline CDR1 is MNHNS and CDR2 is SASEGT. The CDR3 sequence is CAISESMASGSFDEQYF. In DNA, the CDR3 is TGTGCCATCAGTGAGTCGATGGCTAGCGGGAGCTTCGACGAGCAGTACTTC.

As DNA, the CDR3 is TGTGCCACCAGCAGAGATGGGACAGGGGATGAAAAACTGTTTTTT. As protein: CATSRDGTGDEKLFF. The rearrangement links TRBV15 to TRBJ1-4; 10 nucleotides agree with TRBD1. The germline V gene has CDR1 LNHNV and CDR2 YYDKDF (reference sequence). The CDR3 has 15 amino acids. V shed 0 bases and J 6 bases; nucleotides not matched to a gene: 1.

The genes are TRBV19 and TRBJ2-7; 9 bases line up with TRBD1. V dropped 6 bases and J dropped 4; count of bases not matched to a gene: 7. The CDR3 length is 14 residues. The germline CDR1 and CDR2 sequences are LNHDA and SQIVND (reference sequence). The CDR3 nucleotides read TGTGCCAGTAGACCGGGACAGGGTTTTTACGAGCAGTACTTC. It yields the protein CASRPGQGFYEQYF.

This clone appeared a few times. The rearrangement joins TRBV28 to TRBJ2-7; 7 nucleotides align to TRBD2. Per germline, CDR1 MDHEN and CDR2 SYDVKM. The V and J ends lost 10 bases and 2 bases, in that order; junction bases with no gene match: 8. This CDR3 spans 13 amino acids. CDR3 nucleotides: TGTGCCACCCTTGGACTAGTTGCCTACGAGCAGTACTTC. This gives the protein CATLGLVAYEQYF. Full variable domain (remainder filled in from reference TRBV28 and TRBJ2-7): DVKVTQSSRYLVKRTGEKVFLECVQDMDHENMFWYRQDPGLGLRLIYFSYDVKMKEKGDIPEGYSVSREKKERFSLILESASTNQTSMYLCATLGLVAYEQYFGPGTRLTVT.

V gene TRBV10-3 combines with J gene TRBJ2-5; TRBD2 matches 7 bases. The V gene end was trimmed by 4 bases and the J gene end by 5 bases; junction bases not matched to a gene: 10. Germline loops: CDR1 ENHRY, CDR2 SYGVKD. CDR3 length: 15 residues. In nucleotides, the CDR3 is TGTGCCATCAGTGGGGGGGGAGGGTCCGGCGAGACCCAGTACTTC. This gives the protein CAISGGGGSGETQYF.

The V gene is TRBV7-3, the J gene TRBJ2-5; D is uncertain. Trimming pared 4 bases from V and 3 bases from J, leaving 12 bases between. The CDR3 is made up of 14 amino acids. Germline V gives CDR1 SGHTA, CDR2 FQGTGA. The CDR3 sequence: CASSYRRTEETQYF. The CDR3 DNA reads TGTGCCAGCAGCTACCGAAGGACCGAAGAGACCCAGTACTTC.

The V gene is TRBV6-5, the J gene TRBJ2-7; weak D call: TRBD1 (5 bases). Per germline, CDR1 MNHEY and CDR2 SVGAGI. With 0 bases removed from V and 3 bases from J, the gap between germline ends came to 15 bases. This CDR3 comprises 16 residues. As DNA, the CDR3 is TGTGCCAGCAGTTACTCGGGGCGGCAGGGCGTCTACGAGCAGTACTTC. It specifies CASSYSGRQGVYEQYF.

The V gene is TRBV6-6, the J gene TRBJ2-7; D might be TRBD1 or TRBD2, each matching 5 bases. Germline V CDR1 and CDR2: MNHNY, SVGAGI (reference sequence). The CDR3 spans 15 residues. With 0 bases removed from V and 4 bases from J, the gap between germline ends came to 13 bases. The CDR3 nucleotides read TGTGCCAGCAGTTACTCGAGAGGGGAACCTTACGAGCAGTACTTC. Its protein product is CASSYSRGEPYEQYF.

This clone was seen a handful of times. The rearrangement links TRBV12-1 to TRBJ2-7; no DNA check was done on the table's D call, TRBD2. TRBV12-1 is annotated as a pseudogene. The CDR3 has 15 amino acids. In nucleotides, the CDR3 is TGTGCCAGCAGCTTTGAAAGGCGAGGGCTCTACGAGCAGTACTTC. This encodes CASSFERRGLYEQYF.

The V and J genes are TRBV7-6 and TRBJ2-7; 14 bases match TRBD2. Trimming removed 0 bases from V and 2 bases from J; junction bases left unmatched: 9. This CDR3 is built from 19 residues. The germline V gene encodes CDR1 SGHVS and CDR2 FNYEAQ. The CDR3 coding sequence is TGTGCCAGCAGCTTAGCGGGAAGGGGACTAGCGGGAGAGGCCTACGAGCAGTACTTC. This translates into CASSLAGRGLAGEAYEQYF.

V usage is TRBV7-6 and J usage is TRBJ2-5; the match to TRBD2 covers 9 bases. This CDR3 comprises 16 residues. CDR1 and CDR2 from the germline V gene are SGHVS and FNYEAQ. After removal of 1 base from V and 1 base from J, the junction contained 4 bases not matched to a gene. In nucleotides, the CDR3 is TGTGCCAGCAGCTTAGGGGGACTAGCTACCCAAGAGACCCAGTACTTC. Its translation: CASSLGGLATQETQYF.

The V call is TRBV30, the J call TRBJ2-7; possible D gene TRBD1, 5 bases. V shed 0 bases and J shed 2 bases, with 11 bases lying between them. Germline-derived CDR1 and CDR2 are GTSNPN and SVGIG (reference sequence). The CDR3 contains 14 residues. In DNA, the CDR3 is TGTGCCTGGAGTGTTGTGGGGCGGCCCTACGAGCAGTACTTC. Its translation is CAWSVVGRPYEQYF. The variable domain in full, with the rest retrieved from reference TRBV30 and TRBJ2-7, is SQTIHQWPATLVQPVGSPLSLECTVEGTSNPNLYWYRQAAGRGLQLLFYSVGIGQISSEVPQNLSASRPQDRQFILSSKKLLLSDSGFYLCAWSVVGRPYEQYFGPGTRLTVT.

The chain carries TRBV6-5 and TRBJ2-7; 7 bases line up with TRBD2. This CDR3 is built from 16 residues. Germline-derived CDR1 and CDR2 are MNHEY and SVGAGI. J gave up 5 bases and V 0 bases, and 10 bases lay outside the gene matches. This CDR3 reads CASSYSGAGRLHEQYF. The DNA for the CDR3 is TGTGCCAGCAGTTACTCAGGGGCCGGGAGGCTTCACGAGCAGTACTTC.

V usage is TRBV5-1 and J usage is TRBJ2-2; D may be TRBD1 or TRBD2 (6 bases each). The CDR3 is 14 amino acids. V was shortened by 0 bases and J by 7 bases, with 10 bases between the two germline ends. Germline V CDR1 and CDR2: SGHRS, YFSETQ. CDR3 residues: CASSLVGGGGELFF. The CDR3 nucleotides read TGCGCCAGCAGCTTGGTCGGGGGCGGCGGGGAGCTGTTTTTT.

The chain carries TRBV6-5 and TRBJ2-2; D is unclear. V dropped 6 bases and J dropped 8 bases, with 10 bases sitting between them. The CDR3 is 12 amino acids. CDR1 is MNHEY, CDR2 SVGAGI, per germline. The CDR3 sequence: CASSPAMGELFF. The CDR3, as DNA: TGTGCCAGCAGCCCGGCCATGGGGGAGCTGTTTTTT.

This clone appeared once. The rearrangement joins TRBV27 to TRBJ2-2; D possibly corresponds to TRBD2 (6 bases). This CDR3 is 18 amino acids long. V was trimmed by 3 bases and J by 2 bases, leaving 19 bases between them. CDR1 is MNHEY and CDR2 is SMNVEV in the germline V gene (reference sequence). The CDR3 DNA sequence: TGTGCCAGCAGTTTGTTCTTTCCGCGGGATAAAAACACCGGGGAGCTGTTTTTT. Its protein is CASSLFFPRDKNTGELFF.